These 14 T cell receptor beta chains originate from one sample sequenced in a study of beta chain features in type 1 diabetes. Study-wide results and caveats: Shortening of TCRB CDR3s, moderate but significant, appeared in all four CD4+ subsets of Type 1 diabetes patients.

What these receptors recognize is not known. The study reverse transcribed the entire isolated RNA, so it sequenced expressed TCRB transcripts. Sequenced by immunoSEQ multiplex PCR; TCRdb stores in-frame clones only, minus some. The sample consists of under 150,000 clones, 7.5% to 9.5% of them appearing once. Sequenced material: central memory CD4+ T cells from blood. All receptors derive from a man aged 25 to 40 with type 1 diabetes.

This clone has only a few counts. DNA for the CDR3: TGTGCCAGCAGCCAAGGAAGCGAAGAGCGGGGGGTTAACAATGAGCAGTTCTTC. It is translated as CASSQGSEERGVNNEQFF. The V call is TRBV7-2, the J call TRBJ2-1; 9 bases match TRBD2. V was pared by 5 bases and J by 5 bases, with 16 bases of the junction left unmatched. The CDR3 extends over 18 amino acids. CDR1 and CDR2 from the germline V gene are SGHTA and FQGNSA.

V gene TRBV5-6 combines with J gene TRBJ1-2; D is perhaps TRBD1 (5 bases). This CDR3 comprises 12 residues. Per the germline V gene, CDR1 is SGHDT and CDR2 is YYEEEE. V was trimmed by 4 bases and J by 8 bases, leaving 12 bases between them. CDR3 amino acids: CASSVWGFGYTF. The CDR3 bases are TGTGCCAGCAGCGTATGGGGCTTCGGCTACACCTTC.

This clone was observed a few times. The V gene is TRBV6-6, the J gene TRBJ1-4, with 8 bases matching TRBD1. The CDR3 has 15 amino acids. V was pared by 5 bases and J by 4 bases, with 6 bases of the junction left unmatched. Looked up from germline, CDR1 is MNHNY and CDR2 is SVGAGI (reference sequence). DNA for the CDR3: TGTGCCAGCAGTGCAGGGGGCCAAAATAATGAAAAACTGTTTTTT. Translated: CASSAGGQNNEKLFF.

This clone has more than one count but fewer than ten. Here the CDR3 DNA reads TGCGCCAGCAGTTTAGGGCAGGGGGATCAGCCCCAGCATTTT. Amino acids: CASSLGQGDQPQHF. This chain uses TRBV4-3 with TRBJ1-5; 7 bases agree with TRBD1. V trimming: 6 bases; J trimming: 5 bases; junction bases outside the gene matches: 7. Germline lookup yields CDR1 LGHNA and CDR2 YSLEER. There are 14 residues in the CDR3.

This clone was seen more than once but under ten times. V and J are TRBV28 and TRBJ2-2; the D is unclear. The CDR3 is 15 amino acids. V was clipped by 1 base and J by 1 base, with 7 bases between them. Germline lookup yields CDR1 MDHEN and CDR2 SYDVKM. The DNA of the CDR3 is TGTGCCAGCAGTTTATTCGCCAGGAACACCGGGGAGCTGTTTTTT. Its translation: CASSLFARNTGELFF. The whole variable domain, filled in from reference TRBV28 and TRBJ2-2, reads DVKVTQSSRYLVKRTGEKVFLECVQDMDHENMFWYRQDPGLGLRLIYFSYDVKMKEKGDIPEGYSVSREKKERFSLILESASTNQTSMYLCASSLFARNTGELFFGEGSRLTVL.

This clone was recorded a few times. The chain couples TRBV18 to TRBJ2-2; TRBD1 matches at 8 bases. Trimming took 6 bases from V and 4 from J; bases not matched to a gene: 4. Per germline, CDR1 KGHSH and CDR2 LQKENI. CDR3 length: 14 amino acids. CDR3 bases: TGTGCCAGCTCTATGGACAGGGCCACCGGGGAGCTGTTTTTT. Translating gives CASSMDRATGELFF.

The chain links TRBV7-3 to TRBJ2-1, with 7 nucleotides matching TRBD1. Trimming at V came to 1 base and at J to 5 bases, leaving 5 bases not matched to a gene. CDR3 length: 15 amino acids. Germline values: CDR1 SGHTA, CDR2 FQGTGA. The CDR3 protein is CASSLRGQPDNEQFF. The CDR3 DNA is TGTGCCAGCAGCTTAAGGGGACAGCCCGACAATGAGCAGTTCTTC.

This clone was observed a few times. V is TRBV5-1 and J is TRBJ2-7; no clear D gene. The germline gives CDR1 SGHRS, CDR2 YFSETQ. CDR3 length: 13 residues. Trimming removed 0 bases at V and 5 bases at J, with 9 bases between. The CDR3 sequence: CASSLGLRDEQYF. The CDR3 DNA sequence: TGCGCCAGCAGCTTGGGTCTCCGCGACGAGCAGTACTTC.

This clone turned up a few times. The V call is TRBV9, the J call TRBJ1-1; D may be TRBD1 (6 bases). This CDR3 contains 17 residues. V was cut by 4 bases and J by 2 bases, with 21 bases left in between. CDR1 is SGDLS and CDR2 is YYNGEE in the germline V gene. The CDR3 spells CASSQDRVGQINTEAFF. The CDR3 DNA is TGTGCCAGCAGCCAAGATCGCGTCGGACAGATTAACACTGAAGCTTTCTTT.

The table lists this clone with a few counts. This chain connects TRBV4-2 to TRBJ2-2; 10 nucleotides line up with TRBD1. V dropped 3 bases and J dropped 7; count of bases not matched to a gene: 8. From germline, CDR1 is LGHNA and CDR2 YNFKEQ. CDR3 length equals 16 residues. Here the CDR3 DNA reads TGTGCCAGCAGCCAGGATGGGACAGGGGAGGGCGGGGAGCTGTTTTTT. Translated, it gives CASSQDGTGEGGELFF.

The chain uses TRBV18 and TRBJ2-7, with 8 bases that match TRBD1. Germline V gene sequence: CDR1 KGHSH, CDR2 LQKENI. J gave up 4 bases and V 5 bases, and 7 bases lay outside the gene matches. The CDR3 loop spans 14 amino acids. In DNA form, the CDR3 reads TGTGCCAGCTCAGAACCGGGACAGGTTTACGAGCAGTACTTC. This gives the protein CASSEPGQVYEQYF.

This chain connects TRBV29-1 to TRBJ2-5; TRBD2 is a possible D gene (5 bases). The V end lost 4 bases, the J end lost 5 bases, and 14 bases lay between the germline ends. Per germline, CDR1 SQVTM and CDR2 ANQGSEA. The length of the CDR3 is 13 residues. The CDR3 bases are TGCAGCGTTGGCGGTCTCTGGAGGGAGACCCAGTACTTC. Translated: CSVGGLWRETQYF.

This clone occurred a few times. V is TRBV5-1 and J is TRBJ2-1, with TRBD2 matching over 11 bases. Germline-derived CDR1 and CDR2 are SGHRS and YFSETQ. After removal of 7 bases from V and 0 bases from J, the junction contained 9 bases not matched to a gene. The CDR3 length is 17 residues. Here the CDR3 DNA reads TGCGCCAGCTCACCAAGTAGCGGGGGGGCCTCCTACAATGAGCAGTTCTTC. Translating it yields CASSPSSGGASYNEQFF. The whole variable domain, filled in from reference TRBV5-1 and TRBJ2-1, reads KAGVTQTPRYLIKTRGQQVTLSCSPISGHRSVSWYQQTPGQGLQFLFEYFSETQRNKGNFPGRFSGRQFSNSRSEMNVSTLELGDSALYLCASSPSSGGASYNEQFFGPGTRLTVL.

The CDR3 DNA reads as TGTGCCAGCAGTCAATCCGGGACTAGCTACGAGCAGTACTTC. It yields the protein CASSQSGTSYEQYF. The V call is TRBV7-3, the J call TRBJ2-7, with 8 bases identical to TRBD2. The CDR3 has 14 residues. J gave up 3 bases and V 6 bases, and 7 bases lay outside the gene matches. Germline V gives CDR1 SGHTA, CDR2 FQGTGA.